This TCR beta chain came from a study of blood T cell repertoires in COVID-19. Under the authors' procedure: Estimates of nucleated cell counts were drawn from the amplification of reference gene primers. The data were produced by immunoSEQ multiplex PCR, yet TCRdb's version contains in-frame clones alone and is incomplete. That table furnishes V, J and clone size, whereas the DNA furnished D and trimming. This sample carries approximately 37,000 clones, more than 85% of them seen once, and the ten largest clones take 19%. CDR3 length: 13 amino acids. Germline CDR1 SGHVS, CDR2 FNYEAQ. This clone has just one count. The junction shows a germline mismatch at one end, possibly a read error.

The sequencing sample was made of peripheral blood. This TCR was recovered from a man over 45 in a cohort sampled during active COVID-19. The chain recombines TRBV7-6 with TRBJ2-3, with no clear D. The DNA for the CDR3 is TGTGCCAGCAACTTAGGGCGGCAAGATACGCAGTATTTT. Translation: CASNLGRQDTQYF.